Listed here are 13 T cell receptor beta chains from one sample, sequenced in a study of technical replicates of blood from a handful of donors. Only in-frame clones appear in the TCRdb table, and some are missing; sequencing was by immunoSEQ multiplex PCR. The sample has approximately 14,000 clones, approximately 80% seen once. The sample taken for sequencing was PBMCs. These receptors originate from a human donor in good health.

The sample holds a few counts of this clone. CDR3 region: CASSVGQTNTEAFF. CDR3 bases: TGTGCCAGCAGCGTGGGACAGACTAACACTGAAGCTTTCTTT. The rearrangement links TRBV2 to TRBJ1-1, with TRBD1 matching over 7 bases. The CDR3 totals 14 residues. Germline V gives CDR1 SNHLY, CDR2 FYNNEI. The V segment lost 6 bases and the J segment 2 bases; nucleotides outside the gene matches: 6.

V usage is TRBV28 and J usage is TRBJ2-7; 9 bases are a match to TRBD1. Germline CDR1 MDHEN, CDR2 SYDVKM. This CDR3 contains 15 residues. J gave up 3 bases and V 1 base, and 4 bases lay outside the gene matches. The CDR3 protein is CASSLSGTGFYEQYF. The DNA of the CDR3 is TGTGCCAGCAGTTTATCCGGGACAGGGTTCTACGAGCAGTACTTC.

The chain employs TRBV28 and TRBJ1-5, with 8 bases matching TRBD1. This CDR3 comprises 15 residues. CDR1 is MDHEN, CDR2 SYDVKM, per germline. The V and J ends lost 3 bases and 3 bases, in that order; junction bases with no gene match: 4. CDR3 in amino acids: CASSFADRDNQPQHF. CDR3 bases: TGTGCCAGCAGTTTTGCGGACAGGGACAATCAGCCCCAGCATTTT.

This clone was seen a few times. V gene TRBV28 combines with J gene TRBJ2-1; 9 nucleotides align to TRBD2. The CDR3 spans 18 residues. Germline lookup yields CDR1 MDHEN and CDR2 SYDVKM. J lost 6 bases, V lost 1 base, and 13 bases had no gene match. The CDR3 sequence is CASSLSGGLGTSLNEQFF. In nucleotides, the CDR3 is TGTGCCAGCAGTTTATCGGGGGGGCTAGGGACTAGCCTCAATGAGCAGTTCTTC.

This chain joins TRBV4-1 and TRBJ2-7, with 8 bases identical to TRBD1. Germline CDR1 is MGHRA and CDR2 is YSYEKL. The CDR3 is 16 residues long. Unmatched junction bases numbered 11, after V lost 0 bases and J lost 7 bases. The CDR3 bases are TGCGCCAGCAGCCAAGAAGCAAACAGGGGGGTAGGAGAGCAGTACTTC. It specifies CASSQEANRGVGEQYF.

The chain couples TRBV5-1 to TRBJ2-6; 12 bases are shared with TRBD2. The CDR3 covers 20 residues. Trimming at V came to 4 bases and at J to 2 bases, leaving 13 bases not matched to a gene. In germline, CDR1 is SGHRS, CDR2 YFSETQ. CDR3 region: CASSQTTSGSPSTGANVLTF. Written as DNA, the CDR3 is TGCGCCAGCAGCCAGACGACTAGCGGGAGTCCCTCCACTGGGGCCAACGTCCTGACTTTC.

This chain uses TRBV6-4 with TRBJ2-1, with a tentative D call TRBD2 (5 bases). The CDR3 is made up of 13 amino acids. Germline V gene sequence: CDR1 MRHNA, CDR2 SNTAGT. V lost 6 bases and J lost 10, with 16 bases in between. For the CDR3, the DNA is TGTGCCAGCAGCCGGACTCATCTGGAGGAGCAGTTCTTC. Translation gives CASSRTHLEEQFF.

V usage is TRBV7-9 and J usage is TRBJ1-1, with a weak D call TRBD1 (6 bases). CDR3 length equals 17 residues. In germline, CDR1 is SEHNR, CDR2 FQNEAQ (reference sequence). The V and J ends lost 0 bases and 4 bases respectively, with 18 bases between them. CDR3 sequence reads: CASSLAGGEGVTTEAFF. In DNA, the CDR3 is TGTGCCAGCAGCTTAGCAGGGGGGGAGGGTGTGACCACTGAAGCTTTCTTT.

This clone was seen more than once but under ten times. The chain links TRBV30 to TRBJ1-4; TRBD1 agrees at 7 bases. This CDR3 spans 14 amino acids. Trimming cost V 2 bases and J 5 bases; bases outside gene matches: 5. The V gene's germline CDR1 is GTSNPN and CDR2 SVGIG (reference sequence). CDR3 region: CAWSRDRVNEKLFF. CDR3 in DNA: TGTGCCTGGAGTCGAGACAGGGTAAATGAAAAACTGTTTTTT.

The rearrangement links TRBV21-1 to TRBJ2-7; the table's D call, TRBD2, has no DNA check behind it. TRBV21-1 is noted as a pseudogene. The CDR3 runs to 15 residues. CDR3 region: CASSNGCGGPYEQYF. Written as DNA, the CDR3 is TGTGCCAGCAGCAACGGGTGCGGGGGGCCCTACGAGCAGTACTTC.

The rearrangement uses TRBV7-9 and TRBJ2-7, with a possible D match to TRBD2 (7 bases). V was trimmed by 5 bases and J by 0 bases, leaving 14 bases between them. The CDR3 has 15 residues. The germline V gene has CDR1 SEHNR and CDR2 FQNEAQ (reference sequence). DNA of the CDR3: TGTGCCAGCAGCAGCGGGACACTTTTCTCCTACGAGCAGTACTTC. Amino acids: CASSSGTLFSYEQYF.

J is TRBJ2-4 and V is TRBV7-6; D perhaps matches TRBD1 (6 bases). Germline CDR1 reads SGHVS; CDR2 reads FNYEAQ. Trimming took off 5 bases at V and 0 bases at J, with 17 bases between the two ends. The CDR3 is made up of 17 amino acids. The CDR3 region has the DNA TGTGCCAGCAGCCCCCGTGAGGGGGTGGGAGCCAAAAACATTCAGTACTTC. Translating gives CASSPREGVGAKNIQYF.

The chain links TRBV28 to TRBJ1-2; D is unclear. The CDR3 runs 12 residues. Trimming stripped 3 bases from V and 10 bases from J, with 12 bases between. The germline CDR1 and CDR2 sequences are MDHEN and SYDVKM. The CDR3 region is CASSLNSLDYTF. CDR3 sequence (DNA): TGTGCCAGCAGTTTGAACAGCCTTGACTACACCTTC.